The present T cell receptor beta chain was sequenced within a study of regulatory T cells in long-lasting Graves disease. Time point noted: newly diagnosed GD, antithyroid drugs for less than 3 months. TCR sequences were obtained from RNA taken from PBMCs. Combining iRepertoire HTBI primers with Arm-PCR of CDR3 regions, the authors built TCR beta libraries. Each CDR3 protein is one row after TCRdb ran MiXCR on the multiplex PCR reads. The sample holds 550,000 to 600,000 distinct CDR3 sequences, about 16% seen once. V was clipped by 4 bases and J by 2 bases, with 15 bases between them. Germline CDR1 reads MNHGY; CDR2 reads SVAAGI. This CDR3 is built from 15 residues. This sample was shared with a second study, whose subject was T cells in Graves' hyperthyroidism and ophthalmopathy. That work states: Uncontrolled infection, other autoimmune disease, pregnancy or lactation led to exclusion.

The J gene is TRBJ2-7, the V gene TRBV6-9, with D tentatively TRBD2 (6 bases). The TCR comes from a man between 18 and 29 years old with Graves disease. The input for sequencing was peripheral blood mononuclear cells (PBMCs), taken at new diagnosis, from a patient treated with antithyroid drugs. The CDR3 DNA follows: TGTGCCAGCAGTTCCCCGGGGGACGCCGCCTACGAGCAGTACTTC. Translation gives CASSSPGDAAYEQYF.